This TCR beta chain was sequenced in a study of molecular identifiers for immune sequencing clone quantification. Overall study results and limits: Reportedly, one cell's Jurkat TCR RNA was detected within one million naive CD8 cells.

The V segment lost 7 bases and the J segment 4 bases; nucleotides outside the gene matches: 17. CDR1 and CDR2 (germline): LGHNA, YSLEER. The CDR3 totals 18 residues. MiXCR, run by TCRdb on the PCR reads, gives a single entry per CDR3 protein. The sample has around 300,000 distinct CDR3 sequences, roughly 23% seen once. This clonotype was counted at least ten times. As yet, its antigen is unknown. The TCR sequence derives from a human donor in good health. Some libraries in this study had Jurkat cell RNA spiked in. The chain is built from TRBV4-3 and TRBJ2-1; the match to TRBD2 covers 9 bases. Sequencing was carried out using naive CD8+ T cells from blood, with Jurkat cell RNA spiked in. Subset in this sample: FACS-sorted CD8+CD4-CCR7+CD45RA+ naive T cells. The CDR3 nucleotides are TGCGCCAGCACCACGGGACTAGCAGGAGCGGGGCTGTACAATGAGCAGTTCTTC. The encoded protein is CASTTGLAGAGLYNEQFF.